The sequence of this TCR beta chain was determined in a study of cytomegalovirus exposure and HLA in healthy donors. The V and J ends lost 5 bases and 3 bases, in that order; junction bases with no gene match: 13. Germline values: CDR1 SGHKS, CDR2 YYEKEE (reference sequence). The CDR3 spans 17 residues. In the PCR, 60 Vbeta and 13 Jbeta primers were used. TCRdb's table, derived via immunoSEQ multiplex PCR, lists solely in-frame clones and lacks some. The sample comprises tens of thousands of clones, under 80% of which are singletons, and 4.9% rests with the top ten. The chain uses TRBV5-5 and TRBJ2-1; 8 nucleotides agree with TRBD1. The receptor was derived from a man between 60 and 75 years old in good health and CMV-seropositive. The sample consisted of PBMCs. The CDR3 spells CASSYDRGHPNYNEQFF. CDR3 DNA: TGTGCCAGCAGTTATGACAGGGGCCACCCCAACTACAATGAGCAGTTCTTC.